This T cell receptor beta chain was observed in a study of cytomegalovirus exposure and HLA in healthy donors (dated by TCRdb to the late 2010s). Looking at the study overall: An earlier analysis of 587 of the donors reported 276 Gb of sequence data and approximately 120 million unique TCR beta sequences obtained from about 200 million T cells. An early release covering 550 to 700 HLA-typed donors comprised approximately 300 gigabases of sequencing data and around 85 million unique TCR sequences. Of the roughly 390 genotyped donors, 81% fell in the genetic ancestry cluster associated with self-reported Caucasian donors. The aim of the study was to test whether cataloging public T cell receptors could identify signatures of past pathogen exposure. Using immunosequencing, the study profiled T cell repertoires from 500 to 800 subjects and related those repertoires to cytomegalovirus serostatus. Besides the first cohort of hundreds of subjects, a separate validation cohort made up of 95 to 150 different subjects was used. High-throughput TCR immunosequencing, statistical association of individual TCRs with disease status, and machine learning were combined to predict cytomegalovirus infection status. In a later analysis, previously published TCR beta repertoires from fewer than 750 donors were re-analyzed and high-resolution HLA genotyping was added so that TCR occurrence patterns could be studied. The later analysis used no new phenotypic data to find candidate immune exposures, relying instead on TCR beta sequences and their occurrence across donors. In an earlier analysis of a few hundred of the donors, high-throughput TCR beta sequencing was used to judge whether each TCR beta V gene segment behaved as functional or pseudogenic. Donor age, sex, ethnicity and CMV serostatus were compiled together with the repertoire data. In a later genetic analysis, genome-wide SNP genotypes for 398 of the 666 donors were used, and that subset was treated as a discovery cohort. All discovery cohort repertoires had been generated using a single sequencing platform. Class I and class II HLA loci were covered by the typing at four-digit resolution. Typing coverage varied by locus: roughly 620-640 donors for A, B, C, DRB1 and DQB1; approximately 500 for DQA1; more than 600 for DPA1; around 450 for DPB1. Because of strong linkage in the cohort, roughly five DR-DQ haplotypes were treated as single units for association and clustering. On average, 235,054 unique TCR beta nucleotide sequences were sequenced per donor among a few hundred genotyped donors of the cohort, with around 19% of those sequences being non-productive. Points the paper makes about the study in general: The sequencing pipeline was judged likely to have produced a cluster of highly shared sequence variants as a technical artifact. Several of the top co-occurrence clusters appeared to be linked to parvovirus B19, influenza, CMV and Epstein-Barr virus, according to a later analysis. V-gene and J-gene trimming of TCR beta chains was associated with a missense DCLRE1C variant in a later genetic analysis, and the association was replicated in an independent cohort. A total of 164 TCR beta chains were listed by the study as associated with cytomegalovirus. A further reported finding was that TCR beta sequences accurately predicted the HLA-A and HLA-B alleles for most subjects in the first cohort. In a later genetic analysis, fewer N-insertions in productive TCRs were reported among donors in an Asian-associated ancestry cluster than the approximately 670-donor mean. Because HLA typing was unavailable for some donors at each locus, only the typed subset was used in association tests. Strong co-occurrence of HLA alleles, especially DR and DQ, made assigning TCR associations to individual alleles difficult. Three of the identified cytomegalovirus-associated TCR beta chains were confirmed in vitro to be specific for cytomegalovirus antigens. A later analysis found that HLA-associated TCR beta chains were more clonally expanded and had lower generation probabilities than equally common non-associated chains. A later analysis found that most CMV-associated TCR beta chains appeared HLA-restricted, with HLA associations seemingly driven largely by CMV exposure. Some IMGT-functional V segments, including TRBV6-2 and TRBV6-3, could not be distinguished by the 87-base-pair reads and were therefore excluded. It was suggested by the authors that the approach could potentially be generalized to other disease states and immunological phenotypes. A later analysis associated approximately 17,000 TCR beta sequences with specific HLA alleles at a false discovery rate of 0.05. Broadly in line with IMGT annotations, most TCR beta V segments showed up in productive rearrangements about 90% or about 30% of the time in an earlier analysis of approximately 640 of the donors. Because counts were too low, seventeen rarely observed V segments, including chromosome 9 orphons, were excluded from the earlier analysis of several hundred of the donors. For the cohort, immune exposure information was limited to CMV serostatus. The presence/absence analyses assumed that sequencing depth was roughly uniform across donors, and that assumption may not be true. Most TCR sequences were seen in very few donors, while some public TCRs were found in many individuals. Only TCR beta chains were sequenced in this cohort, and the absence of alpha or paired-chain data limited detectable features. The classifier was reported to diagnose cytomegalovirus status with high specificity and sensitivity in both the original cohort and the validation cohort. Linkage disequilibrium might explain the correlated functional status among segregating V segments, but an unknown experimental factor could not be excluded. In a later analysis, the rate of TCR association differed among HLA loci, with DRB1 alleles having the most associated TCRs and HLA-C alleles having the fewest.

Library preparation was by the immunoSEQ multiplex PCR assay. For the multiplex PCR, a mixture combining 60 forward primers for TCR Vbeta segments and 13 reverse primers for TCR Jbeta segments was used. The CDR3 region of rearranged TCR beta genes was amplified from genomic DNA by a multiplex PCR assay. Amplified TCR beta libraries were sequenced as 87-base-pair reads on the Illumina HiSeq System. From the authors' description of their analysis: A later analysis tallied 75 million to 95 million unique TCR beta chains across the 666 repertoires, and some 10 million of those chains were shared by two or more donors. A nearest-neighbor algorithm error-corrected the raw reads and collapsed the reads into unique sequences, merging closely related sequences to remove PCR and sequencing errors. Alignment of CDR3 sequences to IMGT reference sequences was used to assign V, D and J gene segments. For a sequence to be retained, at least a six-nucleotide match to both a V gene segment and a J gene segment was required. A rearrangement counted as productive if the CDR3 had no stop codons and remained in frame with V and J, and every other rearrangement counted as non-productive. Following IMGT convention, CDR3 was defined as the stretch from the second conserved V-encoded cysteine up to the conserved J-encoded phenylalanine. The earlier analysis of 587 of the donors excluded sequences that lacked an unambiguous match to a single V gene segment. An earlier analysis of a few hundred of the donors called V segments functional above 56.7% productive rearrangements and segregating when the between-donor standard deviation exceeded 5%. A statistical classification framework was built to diagnose cytomegalovirus status from the catalog of TCR beta chain sequences. In a later analysis, TCR nucleotide sequences were compared against IMGT/GENE-DB human TR gene sequences so that V and J genes could be assigned. Using the TCRdist pipeline, a later analysis assigned CDR3 sequences along with most-parsimonious VDJ recombination scenarios. In a later analysis, each TCR beta chain was defined by its CDR3 amino acid sequence together with its V-gene family, and reads without a unique V-gene family were excluded. To address suspected cross-contamination and a sequencing artifact, a later analysis removed around 590 highly shared, low-generation-probability nucleotide sequences. In a later analysis, a clonal expansion index was calculated for each public chain from normalized within-repertoire ranks of inferred template counts. Generation probabilities in a later analysis came from a VDJ recombination model fitted to out-of-frame rearrangements, and those results were checked against IGoR. In a later analysis, hypergeometric tests were used to score TCR-TCR, TCR-HLA and TCR-CMV co-occurrence, with a repertoire-size bias correction applied to TCR pairs. A later analysis estimated false discovery rates by permuting HLA or CMV assignments 20 times. In a later analysis, co-occurring TCRs were grouped with DBSCAN, and TCRdist sequence similarity was added when clustering was performed within HLA-allele-positive subsets. For co-occurrence clustering, repertoires with fewer than 30,000 or more than 120,000 public chains were excluded, along with a handful of repertoires with anomalous nucleotide sharing. Sourced from immuneACCESS, this table was stored by TCRdb with only in-frame sequences that have V and J called. A share of the clones is absent; for the studies checked, an unresolved V gene accounts for under half, and the remainder has no known explanation. V, J and clone size derive from that table, while D and trimming were established from the DNA sequence. Present in this sample are over 200,000 clones, more than 75% of which were seen just once. Clones ranked in the top ten supply 1% to 1.5% of the sample.

About this clone itself: Its antigen specificity is not known. No base quality values were provided; no much bigger clone lies one nucleotide off.

The cohort consisted of 670 or so healthy bone marrow donors. At the time of sampling, all cohort members were nominally healthy, though unrecorded immune exposures were likely present. CMV serostatus was recorded as positive for about 310 and negative for about 55% of the 666 cohort members, whereas no CMV serostatus was recorded for the donor in question. Every donor gave a peripheral blood sample, and the peripheral blood mononuclear cells from that sample were used for TCR beta sequencing. Genomic DNA extraction from the blood cell samples was performed with the Qiagen DNeasy Blood Extraction Kit. Spanning cysteine to phenylalanine, the CDR3 consists of 14 amino acids. This entry keeps only the CDR3 DNA: 42 bases, framed from base 1. Trimming at the junction amounts to 5 bases on V and 7 bases on J, and the germline ends lie 17 bases apart. CDR1 MNHNS and CDR2 SASEGT are derived from the germline V gene.

Sequenced material: PBMCs. This TCR was sampled from a human donor in good health. This sequence uses TRBV6-1 and TRBJ2-5, with TRBD2 as a weak D call on 5 bases. The CDR3 loop reads CASSTWTDTRTQYF. The DNA sequence is as follows: TGTGCCAGCAGTACCTGGACTGACACTCGGACCCAGTACTTC.